This entry lists 6 T cell receptor beta chains sequenced from one sample in a study of shared clonotypes between healthy human individuals. This table comes from immunoSEQ multiplex PCR, and its TCRdb copy is limited to in-frame clones, with some not included. The sample lists about 1 million clones, 65% to 75% seen once, with approximately 1.5% in the top ten. Material: memory CD4+ T cells sorted from blood. Subset described: CD45RA-negative fraction. These receptors all come from a man younger than 30 in good health.

This CDR3 reads CASRADRGEQFF. CDR3 nucleotide sequence: TGTGCCAGCAGGGCGGACAGGGGTGAGCAGTTCTTC. The chain recombines TRBV2 with TRBJ2-1, with TRBD1 matching over 9 bases. The CDR3 covers 12 residues. Germline assignment: CDR1 SNHLY and CDR2 FYNNEI. V was clipped by 6 bases and J by 9 bases; unmatched bases: 3.

The gene calls are TRBV30 and TRBJ2-3; 8 bases are shared with TRBD2. The V gene end was trimmed by 2 bases and the J gene end by 6 bases; junction bases not matched to a gene: 4. Germline assignment: CDR1 GTSNPN and CDR2 SVGIG (reference sequence). The CDR3 extends over 13 amino acids. The CDR3 sequence: CAWSKAGVDTQYF. The CDR3 nucleotides are TGTGCCTGGAGTAAAGCGGGGGTGGATACGCAGTATTTT.

This chain uses TRBV18 with TRBJ2-1; 9 bases are a match to TRBD2. Germline V lookup: CDR1 KGHSH, CDR2 LQKENI. The CDR3 sequence is 19 residues long. V was pared by 6 bases and J by 0 bases, with 15 bases of the junction left unmatched. CDR3 amino acids: CASSLTSGLSPSSYNEQFF. The CDR3 coding sequence is TGTGCCAGCTCCCTTACTAGCGGGTTATCCCCGAGCTCCTACAATGAGCAGTTCTTC.

This chain uses TRBV5-6 with TRBJ1-1; D unclear. From germline, CDR1 is SGHDT and CDR2 YYEEEE. Trimming cost V 1 base and J 8 bases, with 9 bases left between them. This CDR3 spans 12 amino acids. The CDR3 protein is CASSLRAGEAFF. In nucleotides, the CDR3 is TGTGCCAGCAGCTTGCGGGCAGGAGAAGCTTTCTTT.

Details on this clone: The same CDR3 arises from other DNA sequences in this sample as well. The rearrangement uses TRBV28 and TRBJ1-4; 9 bases align to TRBD1. Germline V gene sequence: CDR1 MDHEN, CDR2 SYDVKM. The J segment lost 5 bases and the V segment lost 1 base, leaving 5 bases of the junction unmatched. This CDR3 is built from 16 residues. CDR3 sequence (DNA): TGTGCCAGCAGTTTATTACCGGGACAGGGAAATGAAAAACTGTTTTTT. It specifies CASSLLPGQGNEKLFF.

V and J are TRBV29-1 and TRBJ2-1; either TRBD1 or TRBD2 may supply D (5 bases each). The germline V and J ends were trimmed by 6 bases and 3 bases, with 12 bases remaining between them. Looked up from germline, CDR1 is SQVTM and CDR2 is ANQGSEA. CDR3 length equals 13 residues. Here the CDR3 DNA reads TGCAGCGTACGGGACGCCTACTACAATGAGCAGTTCTTC. Its translation: CSVRDAYYNEQFF.